This T cell receptor (beta chain) appears in the sequencing data of a study of regulatory and conventional T cells in RAG deficiency (TCRdb year 2017). The study in broad terms: High-throughput TCR beta sequencing was used to compare the diversity and composition of the Treg, conventional CD4+ and CD8+ T cell repertoires of RAG-deficient patients with those of healthy controls.

General conclusions and limits of the study: Sorted CD25-high CD127-low cells from Omenn syndrome patients may represent peripherally activated cells rather than bona fide Treg cells. Some T-cell subset analyses were not performed for some subjects. Markedly lower Shannon entropy and higher Simpson indices were observed in RAG-deficient patients than in control T-cell subpopulations. Compared with controls, Omenn syndrome and CID/AS patients had about 100-fold fewer unique TCR beta sequences in Treg cells, whereas the reduction in the other subsets was around 10-fold. Shorter CDR3 lengths were found in all patient T-cell subsets, and >75% Treg-Tconv repertoire overlap at nucleotide and amino acid level was observed in Omenn syndrome patients.

A note on this clone: What antigen it recognizes has not been identified. No clone much larger than this one lies a single base away; base qualities are absent.

Receptors were amplified or captured by the immunoSEQ multiplex PCR assay. Rearranged TCR beta chain products were amplified from the genomic DNA of sorted T-cell subsets and were then sequenced. Per the original workflow: Repertoire diversity of productive TCR beta rearrangements was quantified using Shannon entropy and Simpson indices. To assess clonal expansion, the frequencies of the 100 most abundant productive TCR beta clonotypes were added up as a share of total reads. The TRB repertoires were evaluated with a self-reactivity index based on amino acid usage at CDR3beta positions 6 and 7. Repertoire analyses used two-way ANOVA; flow cytometric analyses used Student t or Mann-Whitney tests. In its TCRdb copy, this immuneACCESS table keeps in-frame sequences only and misses some clones. Where compared with another copy, unresolved V genes explain less than half of these, and the others have no known cause. V and J calls and clone size are copied from that table; D and trimming were computed from the DNA. A total of over 15,000 clones appear in this sample, 87% of them only once. The ten top clones hold around 1.4% of the sample.

Before genomic DNA extraction, regulatory T cells were purified from blood as CD4+CD25-high CD127-low cells. Repertoire analyses used about eight healthy control donors as the comparison group. According to the germline V gene (reference sequence), CDR1 reads SEHNR and CDR2 reads FQNEAQ. From the cysteine up to the phenylalanine, the CDR3 has a length of 16 residues. Only CDR3 DNA is held: 48 bases, read in frame from base 1. Germline trimming: 5 bases from V, 2 bases from J; junction bases outside gene matches: 5. The data also belong to a second study, concerning regulatory T cells. As described in the second report: In the multiplex PCR, 52 forward TRBV primers and 13 reverse TRBJ primers were used, and assay-based and computational corrections were applied for amplification bias. Repertoires from patients had restricted unique TRB V-J pairs and skewed V and J gene usage, with the strongest effect in regulatory T cells. T-cell receptor beta repertoires of sorted regulatory, conventional CD4+ and CD8+ T cells were compared between CD3G-deficient patients and healthy controls. Peripheral blood mononuclear cells were isolated by Ficoll density separation. Within the immunoSEQ assay, multiplex PCR amplified rearranged TRB loci from genomic DNA. TRB amplicons were sequenced on an Illumina HiSeq platform. Raw sequences were error-filtered and aligned to reference gene sequences by custom algorithms, then analyzed with the immunoSEQ online tools. Productive and nonproductive TRB rearrangement frequencies were evaluated among both unique and total sequences. For group comparisons, t tests, Mann-Whitney tests or two-way ANOVA were performed in Prism software.

The clonotype was recovered from a human donor in good health. Sequenced input: Tregs sorted from blood. The chain links TRBV7-9 with TRBJ2-3; 12 of the junction bases match TRBD2. The nucleotide sequence reads TGTGCCAGCAGCGAGAGGACTAGCGGGGACACAGATACGCAGTATTTT. Translated, this gives CASSERTSGDTDTQYF.